Listed here are 25 T cell receptor beta chains from one sample, sequenced in a study of identical twins. TCRdb used MiXCR to reprocess the 5' RACE reads, holding one entry per CDR3 protein. The repertoire consists of under 250,000 distinct CDR3 sequences, with approximately 12% occurring once and the leading ten covering roughly 3.7%. The data also belong to a second study, concerning yellow fever vaccine responses in identical twins.

The material sequenced was memory (CD45RO+) T cells sorted from blood. The receptors were sampled from a woman in her late teens or twenties in good health.

V usage is TRBV6-6 and J usage is TRBJ2-7; D possibly corresponds to TRBD1 (5 bases). In germline, CDR1 is MNHNY, CDR2 SVGAGI (reference sequence). The CDR3 extends over 13 amino acids. Trimming took off 7 bases at V and 4 bases at J, with 14 bases between the two ends. The CDR3 spells CASTEIQGYEQYF. The CDR3 region has the DNA TGTGCCAGCACCGAAATTCAGGGTTACGAGCAGTACTTC.

This clonotype was recorded a few times. J is TRBJ2-7 and V is TRBV7-6, with unresolved D. The CDR3 has 13 amino acids. V shed 1 base and J shed 3 bases, with 7 bases lying between them. Germline V gene data show CDR1 as SGHVS and CDR2 as FNYEAQ. CDR3 nucleotides: TGTGCCAGCAGCTTAGTCGACAACTACGAGCAGTACTTC. The encoded protein is CASSLVDNYEQYF.

This clonotype was counted between two and nine times. The CDR3 coding sequence is TGTGCCAGCAGCTCCGGTCGGGTAGCGCCCGAGCAGTACTTC. This codes for CASSSGRVAPEQYF. The V call is TRBV7-2, the J call TRBJ2-7, with D perhaps TRBD2 (5 bases). V gave up 4 bases and J gave up 6 bases, with 16 bases separating them. The CDR3 runs to 14 residues. Germline V gives CDR1 SGHTA, CDR2 FQGNSA.

The rearrangement joins TRBV11-2 to TRBJ1-1, with D uncertain. V lost 2 bases, J lost 4 bases, and 5 bases lay in between. In germline, CDR1 is SGHAT, CDR2 FQNNGV. This CDR3 has 12 residues. In nucleotides, the CDR3 is TGTGCCAGCAGCTTATGGAGCACTGAAGCTTTCTTT. The encoded protein is CASSLWSTEAFF.

This clonotype has just a few counts. The genes are TRBV28 and TRBJ2-5, with D possibly being TRBD2 (6 bases). There are 15 residues in the CDR3. CDR1 and CDR2 (germline): MDHEN, SYDVKM. Trimming pared 4 bases from V and 4 bases from J, leaving 16 bases between. CDR3 bases: TGTGCCAGCAGTTCTTGGCGGGATATTTTAGAGACCCAGTACTTC. It yields the protein CASSSWRDILETQYF.

Many counts were recorded for this clonotype. CDR3 sequence: CSASSIWTSGGTSSYNEQFF. CDR3 DNA sequence: TGCAGTGCTAGTTCAATCTGGACTAGCGGGGGAACGAGCTCCTACAATGAGCAGTTCTTC. This rearrangement joins TRBV20-1 to TRBJ2-1, with 13 positions matching TRBD2. Germline V gene data show CDR1 as DFQATT and CDR2 as SNEGSKA (reference sequence). The CDR3 is 20 residues long. Germline trimming cut 3 bases from V and 0 bases from J; bases unmatched to any gene: 14.

V usage is TRBV3-1 and J usage is TRBJ2-5; D not certain. CDR3 length: 15 residues. V was cut by 1 base and J by 5 bases, with 14 bases left in between. Germline CDR1 LGHDT, CDR2 YNNKEL (reference sequence). In DNA form, the CDR3 reads TGTGCCAGCAGCCAAGGTCCTGGAGTGGGGGAGACCCAGTACTTC. Translating gives CASSQGPGVGETQYF.

The V and J genes are TRBV7-2 and TRBJ2-2; the D is unclear. The CDR3 has 16 amino acids. Germline CDR1 is SGHTA and CDR2 is FQGNSA. Trimming left V 2 bases short and J 2 bases short, with 12 bases between. As DNA, the CDR3 is TGTGCCAGCAGCTTAAGTTCCAGGAGTAACACCGGGGAGCTGTTTTTT. This codes for CASSLSSRSNTGELFF.

This clonotype was seen at least ten times. The chain joins TRBV29-1 to TRBJ2-1, with D perhaps being TRBD1 or TRBD2 (5 bases each). Germline V CDR1 and CDR2: SQVTM, ANQGSEA. The CDR3 has 14 amino acids. The ends were cut back, 1 base at V and 3 bases at J, with 10 bases in the middle. This CDR3 is CSVEGGTGYNEQFF. The CDR3 nucleotides are TGCAGCGTTGAAGGAGGGACGGGCTACAATGAGCAGTTCTTC.

This clonotype was seen repeatedly, ten times or more. V usage is TRBV12-3 or TRBV12-4 and J usage is TRBJ1-1; D is uncertain. The CDR3 spans 15 residues. V was clipped by 1 base and J by 0 bases, with 9 bases between them. The CDR3 DNA sequence: TGTGCCAGCAGTTTAGGTCCCCAGATGAACACTGAAGCTTTCTTT. It translates to CASSLGPQMNTEAFF.

This clonotype turned up a few times. The chain carries TRBV5-1 and TRBJ2-7; 11 nucleotides match TRBD2. The CDR3 runs 16 residues. V was pared by 0 bases and J by 3 bases, with 5 bases of the junction left unmatched. CDR1 SGHRS and CDR2 YFSETQ come from the germline V gene. The CDR3 DNA sequence: TGCGCCAGCAGCTTGGCCGGGCTAGCGGGAGGCTACGAGCAGTACTTC. Its protein product is CASSLAGLAGGYEQYF.

The V call is TRBV2, the J call TRBJ2-7, with D maybe TRBD1 (8 bases). The CDR3 extends over 16 amino acids. CDR1 and CDR2 from the germline V gene are SNHLY and FYNNEI. The V and J ends lost 7 bases and 5 bases respectively, with 24 bases between them. CDR3 sequence reads: CASNRGGPSKGHEQYF. The CDR3 coding sequence is TGTGCCAGCAACAGGGGGGGCCCCTCCAAAGGTCACGAGCAGTACTTC.

There are a few counts of this clonotype. V is TRBV6-1 and J is TRBJ2-3; D possibly corresponds to TRBD2 (6 bases). V was pared by 6 bases and J by 4 bases, with 17 bases between. This CDR3 comprises 15 residues. Germline V gene data show CDR1 as MNHNS and CDR2 as SASEGT. CDR3 DNA sequence: TGTGCCAGCAGGCGGGGCAGGGTTGAGGCAGATACGCAGTATTTT. Its translation is CASRRGRVEADTQYF.

This clonotype was picked up a small number of times. The chain couples TRBV12-3 or TRBV12-4 to TRBJ2-1, with 9 bases that match TRBD2. Trimming cost V 6 bases and J 8 bases; bases outside gene matches: 14. The CDR3 runs to 16 residues. For the CDR3, the DNA is TGTGCCAGCAGCCTTCAGACTAGCGGACTAGACCATGAGCAGTTCTTC. Its protein is CASSLQTSGLDHEQFF.

The J gene is TRBJ1-6, the V gene TRBV7-9, with 7 bases lining up with TRBD1. Per germline, CDR1 SEHNR and CDR2 FQNEAQ (reference sequence). V dropped 3 bases and J dropped 10; count of bases not matched to a gene: 6. The CDR3 spans 14 residues. The CDR3: CASSFRQGGSPLHF. The CDR3 nucleotides are TGTGCCAGCAGCTTCAGGCAGGGGGGCTCACCCCTCCACTTT.

This chain links TRBV5-4 with TRBJ2-1, with 9 bases aligning to TRBD2. The germline gives CDR1 SGHNT, CDR2 YYREEE (reference sequence). The trim removed 5 bases at V and 5 bases at J, leaving 8 bases unmatched. The CDR3 totals 15 residues. The CDR3 DNA follows: TGTGCCAGCAGTACGGCGGGGGGGCCAAACAATGAGCAGTTCTTC. Protein: CASSTAGGPNNEQFF.

The sample holds many counts of this clonotype. The chain carries TRBV7-2 and TRBJ2-7; D might be TRBD2 (5 bases). Germline V CDR1 and CDR2: SGHTA, FQGNSA. Trimming took 3 bases from V and 4 from J, leaving 10 bases between them. The CDR3 loop spans 13 amino acids. The CDR3 here is CASSFGSGYEQYF. CDR3 coding DNA: TGTGCCAGCAGCTTCGGCAGCGGTTACGAGCAGTACTTC.

This clonotype was counted between two and nine times. The V call is TRBV13, the J call TRBJ2-5; 8 bases agree with TRBD2. Trimming cost V 4 bases and J 4 bases; bases outside gene matches: 11. Per the germline V gene, CDR1 is PRHDT and CDR2 is FYEKMQ (reference sequence). This CDR3 is 16 amino acids long. The CDR3, as DNA: TGTGCCAGCAGCTCCCGGACTAGCTCGTTCGGAGAGACCCAGTACTTC. It encodes CASSSRTSSFGETQYF.

This rearrangement joins TRBV6-2 or TRBV6-3 to TRBJ2-1; D perhaps matches TRBD1 (5 bases). Germline-derived CDR1 and CDR2 are MNHEY and SVGEGT. V was trimmed by 7 bases and J by 2 bases, leaving 12 bases between them. This CDR3 has 14 amino acids. The CDR3 nucleotides read TGTGCCAGCAAGAAGACAGAAGCCTACAATGAGCAGTTCTTC. Amino acid sequence: CASKKTEAYNEQFF.

Only a few counts were recorded for this clonotype. The chain employs TRBV12-3 or TRBV12-4 and TRBJ2-7, with a possible D match to TRBD2 (6 bases). Trimming cost V 3 bases and J 0 bases, with 27 bases left between them. The CDR3 is 20 amino acids. This CDR3 reads CASSLRVPGLRVDTSYEQYF. In nucleotides, the CDR3 is TGTGCCAGCAGTTTGAGAGTGCCGGGACTCCGTGTCGATACCTCCTACGAGCAGTACTTC.

This clonotype was observed many times. The chain links TRBV4-1 to TRBJ2-1; D is perhaps TRBD1 or TRBD2 (6 bases each). CDR3 size: 14 residues. Germline CDR1 MGHRA, CDR2 YSYEKL. V lost 8 bases and J 4 bases, leaving 15 bases between the germline ends. CDR3 DNA: TGCGCCAGCGGGACGGAGGGGGGTTACAATGAGCAGTTCTTC. This codes for CASGTEGGYNEQFF.

V is TRBV20-1 and J is TRBJ1-1, with a weak D call TRBD1 (6 bases). Germline values: CDR1 DFQATT, CDR2 SNEGSKA (reference sequence). The CDR3 totals 13 residues. V lost 4 bases, J lost 5 bases, and 14 bases lay in between. The CDR3 DNA is TGCAGTGCTAACCTGGGGGCAGAGACTGAAGCTTTCTTT. It codes for CSANLGAETEAFF.

The rearrangement uses TRBV5-6 and TRBJ2-2; 9 nucleotides agree with TRBD1. The CDR3 extends over 15 amino acids. The germline V gene encodes CDR1 SGHDT and CDR2 YYEEEE. J lost 4 bases, V lost 1 base, and 2 bases had no gene match. The CDR3 region is CASSLWDRATGELFF. The CDR3 DNA reads as TGTGCCAGCAGCTTGTGGGACAGGGCCACCGGGGAGCTGTTTTTT.

A remark on this clonotype: The germline gene is not matched at one end of the junction; a read error may be the cause. The rearrangement uses TRBV4-3 and TRBJ2-3; no firm D call. CDR1 and CDR2 from the germline V gene are LGHNA and YSLEER. The CDR3 has 13 residues. In DNA, the CDR3 is TGCGCCAGCAGCAAAGAAATCACAGATACGCAGTATTTT. This sequence encodes CASSKEITDTQYF.

The table lists this clonotype with a few counts. This chain joins TRBV3-1 and TRBJ2-1; 10 positions agree with TRBD2. Looked up from germline, CDR1 is LGHDT and CDR2 is YNNKEL (reference sequence). CDR3 length: 16 residues. J was trimmed by 6 bases and V by 4 bases; bases with no gene match: 9. DNA of the CDR3: TGTGCCAGCAGCCCGAGACTAGCGGGTGTAACCAATGAGCAGTTCTTC. This gives the protein CASSPRLAGVTNEQFF.